The present T cell receptor (beta chain) was sequenced within a study of control samples from healthy donors and cancer patients. Sequencing used immunoSEQ multiplex PCR; TCRdb keeps in-frame clones, though not all of them. The sample lists over 150,000 clones, 80% to 95% occurring once. This CDR3 is 16 amino acids long. Trimming removed 6 bases from V and 6 bases from J; junction bases left unmatched: 8. Sample: blood. The origin of this receptor is a man aged 18 to 30 in good health. The chain has TRBV23-1 and TRBJ1-6; 10 bases align to TRBD1. TRBV23-1 is an open reading frame whose function is uncertain. CDR3 amino acids: CASSRTGGRFNSPLHF. As DNA, the CDR3 is TGCGCCAGCAGCCGGACAGGGGGGCGGTTTAATTCACCCCTCCACTTT.